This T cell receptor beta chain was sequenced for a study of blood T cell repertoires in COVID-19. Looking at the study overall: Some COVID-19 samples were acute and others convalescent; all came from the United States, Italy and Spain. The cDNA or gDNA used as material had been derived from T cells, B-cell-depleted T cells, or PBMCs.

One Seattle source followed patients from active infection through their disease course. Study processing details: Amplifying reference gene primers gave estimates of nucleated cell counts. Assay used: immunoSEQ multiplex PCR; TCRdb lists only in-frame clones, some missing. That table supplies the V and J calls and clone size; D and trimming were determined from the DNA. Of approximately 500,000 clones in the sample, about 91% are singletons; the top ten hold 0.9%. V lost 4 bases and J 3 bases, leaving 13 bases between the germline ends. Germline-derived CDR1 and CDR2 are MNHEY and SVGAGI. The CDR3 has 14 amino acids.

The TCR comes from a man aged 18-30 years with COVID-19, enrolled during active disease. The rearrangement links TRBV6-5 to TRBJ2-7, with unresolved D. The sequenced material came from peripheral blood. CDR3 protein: CASSWMAEGYEQYF. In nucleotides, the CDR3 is TGTGCCAGCAGTTGGATGGCGGAAGGCTACGAGCAGTACTTC.